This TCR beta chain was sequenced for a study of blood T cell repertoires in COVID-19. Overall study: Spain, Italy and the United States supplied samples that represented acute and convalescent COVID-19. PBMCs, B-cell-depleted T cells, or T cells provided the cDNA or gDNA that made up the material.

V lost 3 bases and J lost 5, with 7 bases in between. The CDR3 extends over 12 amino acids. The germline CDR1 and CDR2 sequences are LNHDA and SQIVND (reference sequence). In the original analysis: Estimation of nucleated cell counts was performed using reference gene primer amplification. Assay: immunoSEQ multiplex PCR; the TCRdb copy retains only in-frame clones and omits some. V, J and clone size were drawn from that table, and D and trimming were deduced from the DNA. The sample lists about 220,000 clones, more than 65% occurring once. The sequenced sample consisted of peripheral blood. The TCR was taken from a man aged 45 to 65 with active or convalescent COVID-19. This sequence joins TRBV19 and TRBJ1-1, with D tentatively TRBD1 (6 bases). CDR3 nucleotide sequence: TGTGCCAGTAGTATGGGGGCAACTGAAGCTTTCTTT. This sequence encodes CASSMGATEAFF. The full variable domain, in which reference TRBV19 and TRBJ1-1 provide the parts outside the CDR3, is DGGITQSPKYLFRKEGQNVTLSCEQNLNHDAMYWYRQDPGQGLRLIYYSQIVNDFQKGDIAEGYSVSREKKESFPLTVTSAQKNPTAFYLCASSMGATEAFFGQGTRLTVV.